Listed below are T cell receptor beta chains from one sample, sequenced in a study of T-cell memory formation after mild COVID-19. TCRdb reprocessed the 5' RACE reads via MiXCR and lists one record per CDR3 protein. The table records 150,000 to 200,000 distinct CDR3 sequences, approximately 14% of them present only once. Sequenced material: PBMCs or a T cell subset sorted from them (not recorded which). These receptors were collected from an adult woman who had mild COVID-19 (a few samples of this study predate the infection). Cell type and time point are not known. CDR3s include the opening cysteine and the closing phenylalanine or tryptophan. A D gene is named only where the DNA matches it firmly. Expanded clones get a size class; other rows say once, few or many, or leave the size out.

few,TRBJ2-5,TRBV12-3/TRBV12-4,TRBD2,17,CASNPGLAGGLGETQYF,TGTGCCAGCAATCCGGGACTAGCGGGGGGGCTGGGAGAGACCCAGTACTTC
few,TRBJ1-2,TRBV11-2,TRBD1,14,CASSDKWDRVGYTF,TGTGCCAGCAGCGACAAATGGGACAGGGTTGGCTACACCTTC
few,TRBJ1-1,TRBV5-1,TRBD1,16,CASSFSGGRMNTEAFF,TGCGCCAGCAGCTTCTCAGGGGGACGGATGAACACTGAAGCTTTCTTT
few,TRBJ2-2,TRBV7-9,TRBD2,15,CASSSSGRATGELFF,TGTGCCAGCAGCAGTAGCGGGAGGGCAACCGGGGAGCTGTTTTTT
NA,TRBJ1-2,TRBV9,NA,17,CASSVEWRVTINYGYTF,TGTGCCAGCAGCGTAGAATGGAGGGTCACCATTAACTATGGCTACACCTTC
few,TRBJ2-7,TRBV6-5,TRBD2,15,CASSFGLAGRYEQYF,TGTGCCAGCAGTTTCGGACTAGCGGGAAGGTACGAGCAGTACTTC
few,TRBJ1-5,TRBV20-1,NA,14,CSARVWGGAQPQHF,TGCAGTGCTAGAGTTTGGGGGGGGGCTCAGCCCCAGCATTTT
few,TRBJ1-3,TRBV7-8,NA,14,CASRAKESGNTIYF,TGTGCCAGCAGGGCAAAAGAATCTGGAAACACCATATATTTT
NA,TRBJ2-7,TRBV27,TRBD2,16,CASSLTGLAGGREQYF,TGTGCCAGCAGTTTGACGGGACTTGCGGGAGGGCGTGAGCAGTACTTC
few,TRBJ2-6,TRBV7-2,NA,16,CASSLAASSGANVLTF,TGTGCCAGCAGCTTAGCGGCTAGTTCTGGGGCCAACGTCCTGACTTTC
NA,TRBJ2-5,TRBV4-1,TRBD2,19,CASSQAPDLSGRPEETQYF,TGCGCCAGCAGCCAAGCCCCTGACTTAAGCGGGAGGCCGGAGGAGACCCAGTACTTC
few,TRBJ2-1,TRBV3-1,NA,15,CASSVQRSSYNEQFF,TGTGCCAGCAGCGTCCAGCGAAGCTCCTACAATGAGCAGTTCTTC
NA,TRBJ2-7,TRBV7-2,TRBD2,13,CASHPGGIYEQYF,TGTGCCAGCCACCCGGGAGGAATCTACGAGCAGTACTTC
NA,TRBJ1-2,TRBV4-3,NA,13,CASSQVTGHGYTF,TGCGCCAGCAGCCAAGTGACGGGGCATGGCTACACCTTC
NA,TRBJ1-5,TRBV7-2,NA,13,CASSLARGQPQHF,TGTGCCAGCAGCTTAGCGCGGGGTCAGCCCCAGCATTTT
many,TRBJ2-3,TRBV12-3/TRBV12-4,NA,11,CASSLGMTQYF,TGTGCCAGCAGTTTGGGAATGACGCAGTATTTT
few,TRBJ2-3,TRBV7-9,NA,14,CASSGALSTDTQYF,TGTGCCAGCAGCGGGGCCCTAAGCACAGATACGCAGTATTTT
few,TRBJ1-1,TRBV5-6,TRBD1,15,CASSDVQGFDTEAFF,TGTGCCAGCAGCGACGTACAGGGGTTCGACACTGAAGCTTTCTTT
NA,TRBJ2-3,TRBV20-1,TRBD2,19,CSARPLAGGLESPVDTQYF,TGCAGTGCTAGACCCCTAGCGGGAGGATTAGAATCACCGGTGGATACGCAGTATTTT
few,TRBJ2-7,TRBV2,TRBD2,13,CASSGLAGHEQYF,TGTGCCAGCAGTGGTCTAGCGGGCCACGAGCAGTACTTC